Listed below are T cell receptor beta chains from one sample, sequenced in a study of CD8 T cells in ankylosing spondylitis. MiXCR, run by TCRdb on the 5' RACE reads, gives a single entry per CDR3 protein. Of around 770,000 distinct CDR3 sequences listed, around 20% are singletons. Sequenced sample: blood, either unsorted or a sorted T cell fraction (not recorded which). These receptors all come from a male donor with ankylosing spondylitis. Both conserved end residues are trimmed from each CDR3.

j_call	v_call	cdr3_aa
TRBJ1-1	TRBV5-6	ASSLMRGRHTEAF
TRBJ2-1	TRBV4-1	ASSHLLAPYQF
TRBJ1-2	TRBV18	ASSPPEVASYGYT
TRBJ1-6	TRBV6-6	ASRDRSGATLH
TRBJ2-7	TRBV5-1	ASSLEPTGHEQY
TRBJ2-3	TRBV29-1	SVPTSDFGDTQY
TRBJ2-7	TRBV4-3	ASSIQAGGTGYEQY
TRBJ2-3	TRBV12-3/TRBV12-4	ASSPPGTDYGPQY
TRBJ1-2	TRBV6-1	ASSEKAGGDYGYT
TRBJ2-3	TRBV6-2/TRBV6-3	ASSYSVPYLAGEKDTQY
TRBJ1-3	TRBV13	ASSPVGGRTTGNTIY
TRBJ2-3	TRBV27	ASSSRQGAGDTQY
TRBJ1-4	TRBV4-3	ASSPRQINEKLF
TRBJ1-2	TRBV3-1	ASSLSRQEGPNYGYT
TRBJ1-4	TRBV5-5	ASSPGQGVGEKLF
TRBJ2-5	TRBV24-1	ATSDHRDVKETQY
TRBJ2-7	TRBV6-5	ASSIQGGYYEQY
TRBJ2-5	TRBV11-2	ASSQQGVQSETQY
TRBJ2-3	TRBV2	ASSLQGKADTQY